This passage covers 5 T cell receptor beta chains from one sample sequenced in a study of tumor-infiltrating lymphocytes in localized non-small cell lung cancer. Libraries were prepared by immunoSEQ multiplex PCR; TCRdb keeps only in-frame clonotypes and omits some of them. The data contain approximately 11,000 clones, roughly 84% of them singletons. Sequenced: lung tumor tissue. Receptors originate from a human donor with non-small cell lung cancer.

About this clone itself: One end of the junction varies from germline; a read error may be responsible. This chain links TRBV19 with TRBJ2-7; a possible D gene is TRBD1 (6 bases). Germline V CDR1 and CDR2: LNHDA, SQIVND (reference sequence). The CDR3 totals 13 residues. The CDR3 nucleotides read TGTGCCAGCAGTACAGGGTCCCACCGGGAGCAGTACTTC. Residues: CASSTGSHREQYF.

Only a few counts were recorded for this clone. The rearrangement joins TRBV6-5 to TRBJ2-7, with TRBD2 identical over 7 bases. V lost 3 bases to trimming and J lost 2 bases; unmatched junction nucleotides: 7. Germline loops: CDR1 MNHEY, CDR2 SVGAGI. The CDR3 is made up of 15 amino acids. The CDR3 DNA follows: TGTGCCAGCAGTTATTGGGGAGGGCCCACCTACGAGCAGTACTTC. Translated, it gives CASSYWGGPTYEQYF.

This clone was detected only once. This chain links TRBV7-2 with TRBJ2-5, with TRBD2 matching over 8 bases. Trimming cost V 5 bases and J 5 bases; bases outside gene matches: 7. Germline lookup yields CDR1 SGHTA and CDR2 FQGNSA. This CDR3 region has 14 residues. For the CDR3, the DNA is TGTGCCAGCAGCCCCGGGACTAGTGGGGAGACCCAGTACTTC. It codes for CASSPGTSGETQYF.

J is TRBJ2-7 and V is TRBV25-1, with D uncertain. The CDR3 is 16 residues long. Deletions cut 5 bases from V and 2 bases from J, with 19 bases between. Germline CDR1 and CDR2: MGHDK and SYGVNS. Written as DNA, the CDR3 is TGTGCCAGCAGTCACTCGGCAGGACCCATGCCCTACGAGCAGTACTTC. Its protein is CASSHSAGPMPYEQYF.

This clone was counted a single time. The chain uses TRBV15 and TRBJ1-1; 7 positions agree with TRBD1. The V and J ends lost 4 bases and 1 base, in that order; junction bases with no gene match: 3. Germline values: CDR1 LNHNV, CDR2 YYDKDF (reference sequence). The CDR3 spans 14 residues. The CDR3 protein is CATSIRTGNTEAFF. The DNA of the CDR3 is TGTGCCACCAGCATCAGGACAGGGAACACTGAAGCTTTCTTT.